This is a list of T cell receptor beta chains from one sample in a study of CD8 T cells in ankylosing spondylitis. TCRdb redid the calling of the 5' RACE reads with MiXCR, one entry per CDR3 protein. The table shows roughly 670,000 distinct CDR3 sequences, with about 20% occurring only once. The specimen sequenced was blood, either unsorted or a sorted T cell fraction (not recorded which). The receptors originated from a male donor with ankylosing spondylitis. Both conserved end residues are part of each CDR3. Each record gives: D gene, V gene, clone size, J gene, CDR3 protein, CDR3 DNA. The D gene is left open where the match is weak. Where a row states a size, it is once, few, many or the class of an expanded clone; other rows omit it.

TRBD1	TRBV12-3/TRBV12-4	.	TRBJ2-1	CASSPDRARVF	TGTGCCAGCAGTCCAGACAGGGCCAGGGTGTTC
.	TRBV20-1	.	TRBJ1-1	CSAFRGKTTMNTEAFF	TGCAGTGCCTTCCGGGGGAAAACAACCATGAACACTGAAGCTTTCTTT
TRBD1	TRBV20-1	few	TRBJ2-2	CSANRGVTGELFF	TGCAGTGCTAACAGGGGGGTTACCGGGGAGCTGTTTTTT
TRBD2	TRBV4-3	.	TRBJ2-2	CASSQATSVVGGELFF	TGCGCCAGCAGCCAGGCGACTAGCGTGGTTGGCGGGGAGCTGTTTTTT
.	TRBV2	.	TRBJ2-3	CASRATSGADTQYF	TGTGCCAGCAGGGCGACTAGTGGTGCAGATACGCAGTATTTT
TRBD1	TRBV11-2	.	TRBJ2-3	CASSFEDRVDTRYF	TGTGCCAGCAGCTTTGAGGACAGGGTGGATACGCGGTATTTT
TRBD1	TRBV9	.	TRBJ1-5	CASSKTGGSRQPQHF	TGTGCCAGCAGCAAAACAGGGGGCTCTCGGCAGCCCCAGCATTTT
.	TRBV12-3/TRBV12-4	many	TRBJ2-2	CASSPDWITGELFF	TGTGCCAGCAGTCCCGACTGGATCACCGGGGAGCTGTTTTTT
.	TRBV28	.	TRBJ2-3	CASSWGYSTDTQYF	TGTGCCAGCAGTTGGGGGTATAGCACAGATACGCAGTATTTT
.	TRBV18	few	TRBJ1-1	CASSRLEGFAFF	TGTGCCAGCTCACGGCTGGAGGGGTTCGCTTTCTTT
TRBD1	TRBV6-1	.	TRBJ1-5	CASSPRTGGNSNQPQHF	TGTGCCAGCAGTCCACGGACAGGGGGAAATAGCAATCAGCCCCAGCATTTT
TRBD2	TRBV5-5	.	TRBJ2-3	CASSSGGRADTQYF	TGTGCCAGCAGCTCTGGGGGGAGGGCAGATACGCAGTATTTT
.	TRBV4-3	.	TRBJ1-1	CASSQDSRVLNTEAFF	TGCGCCAGCAGCCAAGACTCGAGAGTGCTGAACACTGAAGCTTTCTTT
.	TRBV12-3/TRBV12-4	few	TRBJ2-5	CASSRTQETQYF	TGTGCCAGCAGTCGAACCCAAGAGACCCAGTACTTC
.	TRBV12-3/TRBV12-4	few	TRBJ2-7	CASWPSSSGRYEQYF	TGTGCAAGCTGGCCTAGTTCCTCAGGGCGCTACGAGCAGTACTTC
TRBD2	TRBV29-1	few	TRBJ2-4	CSVEQAGFAKNIQYF	TGCAGCGTTGAACAAGCGGGGTTTGCCAAAAACATTCAGTACTTC
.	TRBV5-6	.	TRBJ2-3	CASSLKRGSRGSALRPTDTQYF	TGTGCCAGCAGCTTGAAAAGGGGCTCCAGGGGAAGTGCCCTTAGACCCACAGATACGCAGTATTTT
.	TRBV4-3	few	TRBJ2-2	CASSQDEGRGEGYTGELFF	TGCGCCAGCAGCCAAGACGAGGGCAGGGGAGAGGGATACACCGGGGAGCTGTTTTTT
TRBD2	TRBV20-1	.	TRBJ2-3	CSAEELTSGLETDTQYF	TGCAGTGCTGAGGAGTTGACTAGCGGGCTGGAGACAGATACGCAGTATTTT
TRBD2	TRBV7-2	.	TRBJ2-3	CASSLEREIDTQYF	TGTGCCAGCAGCTTAGAGCGGGAAATAGATACGCAGTATTTT
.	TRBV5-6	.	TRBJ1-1	CASSLHPGATEAFF	TGTGCCAGCAGCCTGCACCCGGGGGCGACTGAAGCTTTCTTT
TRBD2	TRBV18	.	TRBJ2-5	CASSPGLLAGQETQYF	TGTGCCAGCTCACCAGGGCTACTAGCGGGACAAGAGACCCAGTACTTC
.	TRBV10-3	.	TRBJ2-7	CAISDPGHYSYEQYF	TGTGCCATCAGTGACCCGGGACACTATTCCTACGAGCAGTACTTC
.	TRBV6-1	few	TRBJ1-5	CASRLGHLSNQPQHF	TGTGCCAGCAGACTGGGACATCTAAGCAATCAGCCCCAGCATTTT
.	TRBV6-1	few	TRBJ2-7	CASNRIGAREQYF	TGTGCCAGCAATCGTATAGGGGCCAGAGAGCAGTACTTC
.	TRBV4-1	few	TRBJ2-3	CASGGSYTDTQYF	TGCGCCAGCGGTGGGTCCTACACAGATACGCAGTATTTT
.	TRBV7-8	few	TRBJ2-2	CASSLGALATWELFF	TGTGCCAGCAGCTTAGGAGCTCTAGCGACTTGGGAGCTGTTTTTT
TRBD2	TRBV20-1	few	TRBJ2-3	CSAPGPSGSPDTQYF	TGCAGTGCGCCGGGACCTAGCGGGAGCCCAGATACGCAGTATTTT
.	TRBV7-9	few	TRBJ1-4	CASSPSRFSGNEKLFF	TGTGCCAGCAGCCCTTCTCGGTTTTCGGGTAATGAAAAACTGTTTTTT
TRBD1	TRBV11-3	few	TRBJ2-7	CASSHRDSPYEQYF	TGTGCCAGCAGCCACCGGGACAGTCCCTACGAGCAGTACTTC
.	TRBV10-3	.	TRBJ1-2	CAISRASANYGYTF	TGTGCCATCAGCCGGGCCAGCGCAAACTATGGCTACACCTTC
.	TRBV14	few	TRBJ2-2	CASSLWVGRELFF	TGTGCCAGCAGCCTTTGGGTCGGCCGGGAGCTGTTTTTT
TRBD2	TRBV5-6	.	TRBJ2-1	CASSWSGGLNNEQFF	TGTGCCAGCAGCTGGAGCGGGGGGCTCAACAATGAGCAGTTCTTC
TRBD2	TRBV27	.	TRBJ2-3	CASSAPGGGYWGTQYF	TGTGCCAGCAGCGCTCCAGGCGGGGGGTATTGGGGTACGCAGTATTTT
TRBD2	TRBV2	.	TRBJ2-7	CAAGRGDSYEQYF	TGTGCCGCCGGGAGGGGGGACTCCTACGAGCAGTACTTC
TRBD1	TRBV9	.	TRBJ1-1	CASSVNRDRPTEAFF	TGTGCCAGCAGCGTAAACCGGGACAGGCCAACTGAAGCTTTCTTT
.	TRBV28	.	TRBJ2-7	CASSLKGPIYEQYF	TGTGCCAGCAGTTTAAAGGGACCTATCTACGAGCAGTACTTC
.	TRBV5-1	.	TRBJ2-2	CASSVLPGTGELFF	TGCGCCAGCAGCGTACTACCAGGCACCGGGGAGCTGTTTTTT
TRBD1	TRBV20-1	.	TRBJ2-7	CSARTGASYEQYF	TGCAGTGCTAGGACAGGGGCTTCCTACGAGCAGTACTTC
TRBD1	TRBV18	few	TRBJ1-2	CASSPPGTGVYTF	TGTGCCAGCTCACCCCCCGGGACAGGGGTCTACACCTTC
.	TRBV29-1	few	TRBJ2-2	CSVVFGGIDTGELFF	TGCAGCGTTGTATTCGGCGGAATAGACACCGGGGAGCTGTTTTTT
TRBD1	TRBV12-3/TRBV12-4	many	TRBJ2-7	CASSSTGGSREQYF	TGTGCCAGCAGTTCCACAGGGGGCTCACGCGAGCAGTACTTC
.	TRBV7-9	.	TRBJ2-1	CASTSASYEQFF	TGTGCCAGCACGTCGGCGAGCTATGAGCAGTTCTTC
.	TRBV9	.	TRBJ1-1	CASSPELMNTEAFF	TGTGCCAGCAGCCCGGAACTCATGAACACTGAAGCTTTCTTT
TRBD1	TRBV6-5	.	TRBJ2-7	CASSSAGQGASYEQYF	TGTGCCAGCAGTTCCGCCGGACAGGGGGCATCCTACGAGCAGTACTTC
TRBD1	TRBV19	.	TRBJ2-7	CASTGTGDNYEQYF	TGTGCCAGTACCGGGACAGGTGACAACTACGAGCAGTACTTC
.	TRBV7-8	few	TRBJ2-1	CASSLTQWDEQFF	TGTGCCAGCAGCTTAACTCAGTGGGATGAGCAGTTCTTC
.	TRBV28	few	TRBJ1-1	CASNRPGNTEAFF	TGTGCCAGCAATCGACCGGGGAACACTGAAGCTTTCTTT
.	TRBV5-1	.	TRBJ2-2	CASSYTDFYSGTNTGELFF	TGCGCCAGCAGCTACACAGATTTTTATTCCGGGACTAACACCGGGGAGCTGTTTTTT
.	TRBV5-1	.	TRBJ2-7	CASSLESGPYEQYF	TGCGCCAGCAGCTTGGAGTCAGGGCCCTACGAGCAGTACTTC
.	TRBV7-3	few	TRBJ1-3	CASSTIGSGNTIYF	TGTGCCAGCAGCACCATCGGATCTGGAAACACCATATATTTT
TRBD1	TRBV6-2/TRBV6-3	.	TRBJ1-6	CASSYPEGDRALLYNSPLHF	TGTGCCAGCAGTTACCCCGAGGGGGACAGGGCCCTCCTATATAATTCACCCCTCCACTTT
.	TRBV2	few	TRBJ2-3	CASSEWGTQRTDTQYF	TGTGCCAGCAGTGAATGGGGTACCCAGCGGACAGATACGCAGTATTTT
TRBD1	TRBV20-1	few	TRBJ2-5	CSAVGQPRKTQYF	TGCAGTGCCGTGGGACAGCCTAGGAAGACCCAGTACTTC